This is a list of T cell receptor beta chains from one sample in a study of blood T cell repertoires in COVID-19. TCRdb keeps only in-frame clones here, not all; method: immunoSEQ multiplex PCR. The sample contains around 220,000 clones, roughly nine tenths of which appear only once. The sequenced sample consisted of PBMCs or T cells enriched from blood (not recorded which). The receptors derive from a woman aged 25 to 45 with acute COVID-19. CDR3s include the opening cysteine and the closing phenylalanine or tryptophan. The D gene is left open where the match is weak. Only part of the rows carry a size: once, few, many, or a class if the clone is expanded.

TRBJ2-5 | TRBV15 | - | - | CATSRGQGRRETQYF | TGTGCCACCAGCAGAGGTCAGGGGCGGAGGGAGACCCAGTACTTC
TRBJ2-5 | TRBV5-5 | - | TRBD2 | CASSTGLAGAQLYF | TGTGCCAGCAGCACCGGACTAGCGGGGGCCCAACTTTACTTC
TRBJ1-1 | TRBV15 | - | TRBD1 | CATSTRTGMNTEAFF | TGTGCCACCAGCACCCGGACAGGGATGAACACTGAAGCTTTCTTT
TRBJ1-4 | TRBV4-1 | - | - | CASSQEQGAANEKLFF | TGCGCCAGCAGCCAAGAACAGGGCGCGGCTAATGAAAAACTGTTTTTT
TRBJ2-7 | TRBV4-3 | - | TRBD2 | CASSQAERDFYEQYF | TGCGCCAGCAGCCAAGCGGAGCGGGACTTCTACGAGCAGTACTTC
TRBJ1-2 | TRBV21-1 | - | - | CASRLLGYTF | TGTGCCAGCCGACTTCTTGGGTACACCTTC
TRBJ1-6 | TRBV14 | - | - | CASSQAQGRGTFNSPLHF | TGTGCCAGCAGCCAAGCCCAGGGGCGAGGTACTTTTAATTCACCCCTCCACTTT
TRBJ1-4 | TRBV7-3 | - | TRBD1 | CASSHMGTATNEKLFF | TGTGCCAGCAGCCATATGGGGACAGCAACTAATGAAAAACTGTTTTTT
TRBJ2-1 | TRBV6-1 | few | TRBD1 | CASSERQGAYNEQFF | TGTGCCAGCAGTGAGAGACAGGGTGCCTACAATGAGCAGTTCTTC
TRBJ2-7 | TRBV7-8 | - | - | CASSLGEFEQYF | TGTGCCAGCAGCCTTGGAGAATTCGAGCAGTACTTC
TRBJ2-2 | TRBV25-1 | - | TRBD2 | CASSDSGGLNTGELFF | TGTGCCAGCAGCGACAGCGGGGGGCTAAACACCGGGGAGCTGTTTTTT
TRBJ1-6 | TRBV7-6 | - | - | CASSAWDSGNSPLHF | TGTGCCAGCAGCGCCTGGGACTCTGGGAATTCACCCCTCCACTTT
TRBJ1-1 | TRBV7-9 | - | - | CASSFPASARGTEAFF | TGTGCCAGCAGCTTCCCGGCGAGCGCCAGAGGCACTGAAGCTTTCTTT
TRBJ1-5 | TRBV6-5 | - | - | CASSAGQRNQPQHF | TGTGCCAGCAGCGCCGGACAGCGCAATCAGCCCCAGCATTTT
TRBJ2-5 | TRBV6-1 | once | - | CASSEYLRRGTQYF | TGTGCCAGCAGTGAATATCTTCGTAGGGGGACCCAGTACTTC
TRBJ1-4 | TRBV5-4 | - | TRBD1 | CASDPGQGYEKLFF | TGTGCCAGTGACCCGGGACAGGGTTATGAAAAACTGTTTTTT
TRBJ1-1 | TRBV18 | - | - | CASSVKGEGTEAFF | TGTGCCAGCTCCGTTAAAGGGGAGGGCACTGAAGCTTTCTTT
TRBJ2-1 | TRBV18 | - | - | CASSPRAGYEQFF | TGTGCCAGCTCACCGAGGGCCGGGTATGAGCAGTTCTTC
TRBJ1-1 | TRBV6-5 | - | - | CASSPGWGGNTEAFF | TGTGCCAGCAGCCCCGGGTGGGGAGGCAACACTGAAGCTTTCTTT
TRBJ2-3 | TRBV27 | - | TRBD2 | CAISGRVGSDTQYF | TGTGCCATCAGCGGGAGGGTTGGTTCAGATACGCAGTATTTT
TRBJ1-3 | TRBV28 | - | - | CASSLVTGLSGNTIYF | TGTGCCAGCAGTTTAGTCACAGGCCTCTCTGGAAACACCATATATTTT
TRBJ1-1 | TRBV3-1/TRBV3-2 | - | TRBD1 | CASSQGVTGGAAFF | TGTGCCAGCAGCCAAGGTGTTACAGGGGGCGCAGCTTTCTTT
TRBJ1-2 | TRBV3-1/TRBV3-2 | - | - | CASSQGQGIDGYTF | TGTGCCAGCAGCCAAGGCCAGGGTATCGATGGCTACACCTTC
TRBJ2-7 | TRBV29-1 | few | - | CSVAPGEGAQYF | TGCAGCGTTGCACCGGGAGAAGGGGCGCAGTACTTC
TRBJ1-1 | TRBV7-6 | once | - | CASSLDRDTEAFF | TGTGCCAGCAGCTTAGACCGGGACACTGAAGCTTTCTTT
TRBJ1-3 | TRBV25-1 | - | - | CASSAIGGAGNTIYF | TGTGCCAGCAGTGCCATTGGGGGGGCTGGAAACACCATATATTTT
TRBJ1-5 | TRBV28 | - | - | CASRMGGSSNQPQHF | TGTGCCAGCAGGATGGGGGGGTCAAGCAATCAGCCCCAGCATTTT
TRBJ2-1 | TRBV11-2 | - | - | CASSLDFGGGSNEQFF | TGTGCCAGCAGCTTAGATTTTGGGGGAGGTAGCAATGAGCAGTTCTTC
TRBJ2-3 | TRBV13 | - | TRBD1 | CASSLAMGQEGEDTQYF | TGTGCCAGCAGCTTAGCGATGGGACAGGAAGGAGAAGATACGCAGTATTTT
TRBJ2-5 | TRBV7-2 | - | TRBD2 | CASSGTSGAVRETQYF | TGTGCCAGCAGCGGGACTAGCGGGGCGGTAAGAGAGACCCAGTACTTC
TRBJ2-1 | TRBV5-1 | - | TRBD1 | CASSRTGGYNEQFF | TGCGCCAGCAGCCGGACAGGGGGGTACAATGAGCAGTTCTTC
TRBJ1-6 | TRBV19 | - | - | CASSNRDYNSPLHF | TGTGCCAGTAGTAACAGGGATTATAATTCACCCCTCCACTTT
TRBJ2-5 | TRBV11-1 | - | TRBD2 | CASSLLAGGYQETQYF | TGTGCCAGCAGCCTACTCGCGGGAGGGTACCAAGAGACCCAGTACTTC
TRBJ2-6 | TRBV28 | - | TRBD1 | CASSLSGTGGSGANVLTF | TGTGCCAGCAGTTTATCAGGGACAGGAGGATCTGGGGCCAACGTCCTGACTTTC
TRBJ2-1 | TRBV7-6 | few | TRBD1 | CASSLGGTGGSYNEQFF | TGTGCCAGCAGCTTAGGGGGGACAGGGGGCTCCTACAATGAGCAGTTCTTC
TRBJ1-2 | TRBV7-9 | - | TRBD1 | CASRPDRGTPSYGYTF | TGTGCCAGCAGACCGGACAGGGGGACACCAAGCTATGGCTACACCTTC
TRBJ2-1 | TRBV5-4 | - | TRBD2 | CASSLGTSGGAGQFF | TGTGCCAGCAGCTTAGGGACTAGCGGGGGGGCCGGGCAGTTCTTC
TRBJ1-5 | TRBV2 | - | - | CASSAQGPGNQPQHF | TGTGCCAGCAGTGCCCAGGGTCCGGGCAATCAGCCCCAGCATTTT
TRBJ1-1 | TRBV27 | - | TRBD1 | CASRRQGGSSEAFF | TGTGCCAGCAGAAGACAGGGGGGGTCGTCTGAAGCTTTCTTT
TRBJ1-2 | TRBV28 | - | - | CASKDRANYGYTF | TGTGCCAGTAAAGACAGAGCGAACTATGGCTACACCTTC
TRBJ1-5 | TRBV15 | - | TRBD1 | CATSGQGDWQPQHF | TGTGCCACCAGCGGGCAGGGGGATTGGCAGCCCCAGCATTTT
TRBJ2-3 | TRBV4-1 | - | - | CASSQGLADTQYF | TGCGCCAGCAGCCAAGGGCTAGCAGATACGCAGTATTTT
TRBJ2-7 | TRBV19 | - | TRBD1 | CASSYYGQVPSYEQYF | TGTGCCAGTAGCTATTACGGACAGGTGCCTTCCTACGAGCAGTACTTC
TRBJ2-2 | TRBV5-4 | - | TRBD1 | CASSLPGQGKTGELFF | TGTGCCAGCAGCTTGCCGGGACAGGGCAAAACCGGGGAGCTGTTTTTT
TRBJ2-5 | TRBV2 | - | - | CASSEALGGPGETQYF | TGTGCCAGCAGTGAAGCCCTCGGGGGGCCGGGAGAGACCCAGTACTTC
TRBJ2-1 | TRBV12-3/TRBV12-4 | - | TRBD1 | CASSTTGNVQFF | TGTGCCAGCAGTACGACAGGGAATGTGCAGTTCTTC
TRBJ2-2 | TRBV5-4 | few | - | CASSSGKPNTGELFF | TGTGCCAGCAGCTCCGGGAAACCGAACACCGGGGAGCTGTTTTTT
TRBJ2-1 | TRBV7-8 | - | - | CASSLVGSGPDNEQFF | TGTGCCAGCAGCTTAGTCGGGAGCGGGCCGGACAATGAGCAGTTCTTC
TRBJ1-2 | TRBV6-5 | - | - | CASSPPGPNYGYTF | TGTGCCAGCAGCCCGCCAGGGCCTAACTATGGCTACACCTTC
TRBJ2-7 | TRBV11-2 | - | - | CASSPGTSYEQYF | TGTGCCAGCAGCCCTGGGACTTCCTACGAGCAGTACTTC
TRBJ2-7 | TRBV3-1/TRBV3-2 | few | - | CASSQDPPAGSYEQYF | TGTGCCAGCAGCCAAGACCCCCCCGCCGGCTCCTACGAGCAGTACTTC
TRBJ1-2 | TRBV2 | once | - | CASSHAEDYGYTF | TGTGCCAGCAGTCACGCTGAGGACTATGGCTACACCTTC
TRBJ1-3 | TRBV6-5 | - | TRBD1 | CASRPQGVSGNTIYF | TGTGCCAGCAGGCCACAGGGGGTGTCCGGAAACACCATATATTTT
TRBJ2-2 | TRBV15 | - | - | CATSRVPPPTGYGELFF | TGTGCCACCAGCAGAGTCCCCCCCCCTACAGGTTACGGGGAGCTGTTTTTT
TRBJ1-5 | TRBV27 | - | TRBD1 | CASRPGQGPQPQHF | TGTGCCAGCAGACCGGGACAGGGGCCTCAGCCCCAGCATTTT
TRBJ1-6 | TRBV7-9 | - | - | CASSRAVSSYNSPLHF | TGTGCCAGCAGCCGCGCGGTGAGCTCCTATAATTCACCCCTCCACTTT
TRBJ1-2 | TRBV6-5 | - | - | CASRSTDSVYTF | TGTGCCAGCAGGAGTACAGACAGCGTCTACACCTTC
TRBJ2-1 | TRBV6-5 | many | TRBD2 | CASIHTSGGYNEQFF | TGTGCCAGCATCCACACTAGCGGGGGTTACAATGAGCAGTTCTTC
TRBJ2-5 | TRBV5-6 | - | TRBD1 | CASSTSGTGKETQYF | TGTGCCAGCAGCACTTCCGGGACAGGGAAAGAGACCCAGTACTTC
TRBJ1-2 | TRBV28 | once | - | CASTSPGVYGYTF | TGTGCCAGCACCTCACCGGGGGTCTATGGCTACACCTTC